A single sample is the source of the 17 T cell receptor beta chains below, sequenced in a study of blood T cells in healthy people across ages. The authors ran a second PCR of about 7 to 11 cycles using a sample-barcoded 5' primer and a J-beta primer mix. Each CDR3 protein is one row after TCRdb ran MiXCR on the 5' RACE reads. This table holds 1.4 million to 1.5 million distinct CDR3 sequences, 42% found once. The sample taken for sequencing was blood. The receptors shown here come from a woman aged 18-29 years in good health.

This clonotype has only a few counts. The chain recombines TRBV20-1 with TRBJ2-3, with TRBD2 matching 7 bases. Germline values: CDR1 DFQATT, CDR2 SNEGSKA (reference sequence). The CDR3 sequence is 15 residues long. V lost 3 bases and J lost 1; bases outside the gene matches: 7. CDR3 sequence: CSARRAGVGTDTQYF. For the CDR3, the DNA is TGCAGTGCTAGGAGGGCGGGAGTAGGCACAGATACGCAGTATTTT.

A remark on this clonotype: One end of the junction fails to match germline, which may point to a read error. The chain links TRBV9 to TRBJ2-3; 7 bases align to TRBD2. Germline V gives CDR1 SGDLS, CDR2 YYNGEE. CDR3 length equals 17 residues. CDR3 bases: TGTGCTAGCAGCGTAACCTTCTCTGGGGGAGGGGCAAATACGCAGTATTTT. This encodes CASSVTFSGGGANTQYF.

This clonotype was detected a few times. The rearrangement links TRBV20-1 to TRBJ1-1; a possible D gene is TRBD1 (6 bases). The ends were cut back, 7 bases at V and 4 bases at J, with 16 bases in the middle. CDR3 length: 13 amino acids. The V gene's germline CDR1 is DFQATT and CDR2 SNEGSKA (reference sequence). The CDR3 sequence: CSVMAGGGTEAFF. CDR3 sequence (DNA): TGCAGTGTGATGGCGGGGGGCGGCACTGAAGCTTTCTTT.

As for this clonotype: A single base separates this from a much larger clone, so it may be a read error. The chain uses TRBV10-3 and TRBJ1-2; perhaps TRBD1 as D (6 bases). The CDR3 is made up of 14 amino acids. Germline loops: CDR1 ENHRY, CDR2 SYGVKD. The CDR3 protein is CAIRESGVNYGYTF. The CDR3 DNA follows: TGTGCCATCAGGGAGTCAGGGGTCAACTATGGCTACACCTTC.

This clonotype was counted between two and nine times. This chain connects TRBV3-1 to TRBJ1-3; D remains unclear. The V gene's germline CDR1 is LGHDT and CDR2 YNNKEL (reference sequence). The CDR3 covers 15 residues. V gave up 1 base and J gave up 0 bases, with 7 bases separating them. The CDR3 loop is CASSQGWGSGNTIYF. CDR3 in DNA: TGTGCCAGCAGCCAAGGATGGGGCTCTGGAAACACCATATATTTT.

A few counts support this clonotype. The rearrangement uses TRBV27 and TRBJ1-4; D is unresolved. V lost 6 bases, J lost 0 bases, and 14 bases lay in between. Per the germline V gene, CDR1 is MNHEY and CDR2 is SMNVEV (reference sequence). The CDR3 extends over 16 amino acids. Written as DNA, the CDR3 is TGTGCCAGCAGCGGACTTACGGGAGCAACTAATGAAAAACTGTTTTTT. Translating gives CASSGLTGATNEKLFF.

This clonotype was seen a few times. The rearrangement uses TRBV20-1 and TRBJ1-1; D is unclear. Trimming stripped 3 bases from V and 4 bases from J, with 12 bases between. This CDR3 region has 13 residues. Germline V gene data show CDR1 as DFQATT and CDR2 as SNEGSKA (reference sequence). The CDR3 sequence: CSASYVSRTEAFF. The CDR3 nucleotides read TGCAGTGCTAGTTACGTGAGTCGCACTGAAGCTTTCTTT.

CDR3 in DNA: TGCGCCAGCAGCTTGGTGCCCCTAGCGGGGTTCTACAATGAGCAGTACTTC. Translating it yields CASSLVPLAGFYNEQYF. This chain uses TRBV5-1 with TRBJ2-4, with 9 bases fitting TRBD2. Germline V CDR1 and CDR2: SGHRS, YFSETQ. The CDR3 has 17 residues. The V and J ends lost 0 bases and 13 bases, in that order; junction bases with no gene match: 17.

In its sample, this clonotype was seen a few times. The chain carries TRBV9 and TRBJ2-4; D unresolved. The J call is in doubt because the DNA end fits TRBJ2-7 better. The CDR3 is 14 residues long. CDR1 is SGDLS, CDR2 YYNGEE, per germline. CDR3 amino acids: CASSVVPNSYEQYF. The CDR3 nucleotides read TGTGCCAGCAGCGTAGTGCCTAACTCCTACGAGCAGTACTTC.

The rearrangement links TRBV25-1 to TRBJ1-2; no definite D call. Germline CDR1 is MGHDK and CDR2 is SYGVNS. Trimming cost V 2 bases and J 3 bases, with 16 bases left between them. This CDR3 comprises 16 residues. This chain's CDR3 is CASSERARVGDYGYTF. As DNA, the CDR3 is TGTGCCAGCAGTGAAAGGGCCCGAGTTGGGGACTATGGCTACACCTTC.

The rearrangement uses TRBV5-1 and TRBJ2-2; D is ambiguous. This CDR3 contains 15 residues. Germline assignment: CDR1 SGHRS and CDR2 YFSETQ. V lost 2 bases to trimming and J lost 3 bases, with 11 bases between them. DNA of the CDR3: TGCGCCAGCAGCTTTGGCAGATCCGACACCGGGGAGCTGTTTTTT. Residues: CASSFGRSDTGELFF. Filled out from reference TRBV5-1 and TRBJ2-2, the complete variable domain reads KAGVTQTPRYLIKTRGQQVTLSCSPISGHRSVSWYQQTPGQGLQFLFEYFSETQRNKGNFPGRFSGRQFSNSRSEMNVSTLELGDSALYLCASSFGRSDTGELFFGEGSRLTVL.

This clonotype was found a few times. This chain joins TRBV7-2 and TRBJ2-7; D may correspond to TRBD1 or TRBD2 (5 bases each). Trimming removed 5 bases from V and 4 bases from J, with 18 bases in between. CDR3 length: 15 residues. Germline assignment: CDR1 SGHTA and CDR2 FQGNSA. The CDR3 DNA reads as TGTGCCAGCAGCCCACGACCAGGGACCCTTTACGAGCAGTACTTC. Translated, it gives CASSPRPGTLYEQYF.

This clonotype appeared many times. V is TRBV4-1 and J is TRBJ2-1; maybe TRBD2 (5 bases). V was pared by 4 bases and J by 7 bases, with 11 bases between. Germline V gene data show CDR1 as MGHRA and CDR2 as YSYEKL. This CDR3 comprises 13 residues. The CDR3 loop reads CASSPPRRNEQFF. As DNA, the CDR3 is TGCGCCAGCAGCCCACCTAGGAGGAATGAGCAGTTCTTC.

The chain combines TRBV3-1 with TRBJ1-6; 9 nucleotides line up with TRBD1. CDR3 length: 16 amino acids. Germline assignment: CDR1 LGHDT and CDR2 YNNKEL (reference sequence). V trimming: 1 base; J trimming: 10 bases; junction bases outside the gene matches: 8. CDR3 loop: CASSQATGQGRSPLHF. In nucleotides, the CDR3 is TGTGCCAGCAGCCAAGCCACGGGACAGGGCAGATCACCCCTCCACTTT. Variable domain in full (rest from reference TRBV3-1 and TRBJ1-6): DTAVSQTPKYLVTQMGNDKSIKCEQNLGHDTMYWYKQDSKKFLKIMFSYNNKELIINETVPNRFSPKSPDKAHLNLHINSLELGDSAVYFCASSQATGQGRSPLHFGNGTRLTVT.

This chain links TRBV27 with TRBJ1-3; 8 bases align to TRBD1. The germline gives CDR1 MNHEY, CDR2 SMNVEV (reference sequence). Trimming cost V 4 bases and J 2 bases; bases outside gene matches: 4. This CDR3 contains 15 residues. The CDR3 reads CASSSDRDAGNTIYF. For the CDR3, the DNA is TGTGCCAGCAGTTCGGACAGGGATGCTGGAAACACCATATATTTT.

This clonotype came up a few times. The V and J genes are TRBV2 and TRBJ2-2; D is unclear. The V end lost 7 bases, the J end lost 3 bases, and 6 bases lay between the germline ends. The length of the CDR3 is 12 residues. The germline gives CDR1 SNHLY, CDR2 FYNNEI. For the CDR3, the DNA is TGTGCCAGCACCCCCGACACCGGGGAGCTGTTTTTT. Its translation is CASTPDTGELFF.

This chain uses TRBV12-3 or TRBV12-4 with TRBJ1-1; no clear D gene. The V and J ends lost 5 bases and 3 bases respectively, with 13 bases between them. The CDR3 length is 14 residues. CDR3 DNA: TGTGCCAGCAGTAAAACTGCGGGTTACACTGAAGCTTTCTTT. It translates to CASSKTAGYTEAFF.